The 30 T cell receptor beta chains in this list originate from one sample, sequenced in a study of glioma-infiltrating T cells. The iRepertoire nested amplicon-rescue multiplex PCR amplified TCR alpha and beta CDR3s from RNA. TCRdb used MiXCR to reprocess the multiplex PCR reads, holding one entry per CDR3 protein. The table has about 410,000 distinct CDR3 sequences, more than 35% seen once. Material for sequencing was glioma tissue, nonneoplastic brain tissue, or PBMCs (not recorded which). The receptor source for this set is a human donor with low-grade glioma or glioblastoma, undergoing nonglioma brain surgery, or in good health (not recorded which).

V usage is TRBV7-2 and J usage is TRBJ2-1, with D perhaps matching TRBD2 (5 bases). Germline-derived CDR1 and CDR2 are SGHTA and FQGNSA. Trimming removed 5 bases at V and 8 bases at J, with 16 bases between. The CDR3 has 14 amino acids. CDR3 bases: TGTGCCAGCAGCCTAGGCGGGCCGCTTGATGAGCAGTTCTTC. Translated: CASSLGGPLDEQFF. The whole variable domain, remainder taken from reference TRBV7-2 and TRBJ2-1, is GAGVSQSPSNKVTEKGKDVELRCDPISGHTALYWYRQSLGQGLEFLIYFQGNSAPDKSGLPSDRFSAERTGGSVSTLTIQRTQQEDSAVYLCASSLGGPLDEQFFGPGTRLTVL.

In this sample, this clonotype turned up a few times. V is TRBV28 and J is TRBJ2-3; D possibly corresponds to TRBD2 (6 bases). The CDR3 has 16 residues. CDR1 MDHEN and CDR2 SYDVKM come from the germline V gene. With 2 bases removed from V and 0 bases from J, the gap between germline ends came to 12 bases. The CDR3 sequence is CASSLGLAESTDTQYF. The CDR3 bases are TGTGCCAGCAGTTTAGGGTTAGCGGAGAGCACAGATACGCAGTATTTT.

This clonotype was observed a few times. This chain connects TRBV11-2 to TRBJ2-3; D is perhaps TRBD1 or TRBD2 (5 bases each). The V and J ends lost 5 bases and 7 bases respectively, with 25 bases between them. The CDR3 runs 17 residues. Germline CDR1 is SGHAT and CDR2 is FQNNGV. The chain's CDR3 is CASSPNNALTPGHTQYF. In DNA, the CDR3 is TGTGCCAGCAGCCCGAATAATGCCCTGACCCCGGGACATACGCAGTATTTT. Filled out from reference TRBV11-2 and TRBJ2-3, the complete variable domain reads EAGVAQSPRYKIIEKRQSVAFWCNPISGHATLYWYQQILGQGPKLLIQFQNNGVVDDSQLPKDRFSAERLKGVDSTLKIQPAKLEDSAVYLCASSPNNALTPGHTQYFGPGTRLTVL.

This rearrangement joins TRBV6-5 to TRBJ2-1; 10 bases match TRBD2. The CDR3 contains 15 residues. V shed 6 bases and J 6 bases; nucleotides not matched to a gene: 8. Germline V gene lookup returns CDR1 MNHEY and CDR2 SVGAGI. CDR3: CASRAGTSVLNEQFF. Here the CDR3 DNA reads TGTGCCAGCAGAGCCGGGACTAGCGTCCTCAATGAGCAGTTCTTC.

The chain joins TRBV2 to TRBJ1-5; D is possibly TRBD1 (5 bases). V was cut by 0 bases and J by 5 bases, with 8 bases left in between. Looked up from germline, CDR1 is SNHLY and CDR2 is FYNNEI. The CDR3 consists of 14 residues. DNA of the CDR3: TGTGCCAGCAGTGAAGCGGGGACCCATCAGCCCCAGCATTTT. Translated: CASSEAGTHQPQHF.

There are a few counts of this clonotype. The rearrangement links TRBV6-5 to TRBJ2-3; 10 nucleotides align to TRBD1. The CDR3 loop spans 16 amino acids. Germline assignment: CDR1 MNHEY and CDR2 SVGAGI. Trimming removed 3 bases from V and 2 bases from J; junction bases left unmatched: 5. The DNA for the CDR3 is TGTGCCAGCAGTTATAGGGGACAGGGGTACACAGATACGCAGTATTTT. Protein: CASSYRGQGYTDTQYF.

This rearrangement joins TRBV6-6 to TRBJ1-3; the D gene is possibly TRBD1 (5 bases). The germline V and J ends were trimmed by 2 bases and 0 bases, with 8 bases remaining between them. The CDR3 spans 15 residues. Germline CDR1 is MNHNY and CDR2 is SVGAGI (reference sequence). This CDR3 is CASSYRGGSGNTIYF. The DNA for the CDR3 is TGTGCCAGCAGTTACCGTGGGGGCTCTGGAAACACCATATATTTT.

The chain employs TRBV14 and TRBJ2-1; D remains unclear. There are 13 residues in the CDR3. The germline V and J ends were trimmed by 6 bases and 1 base, with 7 bases remaining between them. Germline lookup yields CDR1 SGHDN and CDR2 FVKESK. The CDR3: CASRAGSYNEQFF. CDR3 DNA sequence: TGTGCCAGCAGGGCCGGATCCTACAATGAGCAGTTCTTC.

Of note for this clonotype: At one end the junction does not follow the germline gene, possibly because of a read error. The chain employs TRBV27 and TRBJ2-3, with a possible D match to TRBD1 (5 bases). Germline V gene sequence: CDR1 MNHEY, CDR2 SMNVEV (reference sequence). The CDR3 covers 16 residues. CDR3 coding DNA: TGTGTCAGCAGACGAGGCTTGTCCAGGGAATCAAGTACGCAGTATTTT. It specifies CVSRRGLSRESSTQYF.

This clonotype was detected only a few times. DNA of the CDR3: TGTGCCAGCAGTTCGCTGTGGGGATACGAGCAGTACTTC. This sequence encodes CASSSLWGYEQYF. The chain is built from TRBV12-3 or TRBV12-4 and TRBJ2-7; D not resolved. V was shortened by 4 bases and J by 4 bases, with 11 bases between the two germline ends. The CDR3 extends over 13 amino acids.

In its sample, this clonotype was seen a few times. This chain links TRBV6-1 with TRBJ2-3; possibly TRBD2 for D (6 bases). Between the trimmed V and J ends, which lost 5 bases and 2 bases, there was a span of 11 bases. This CDR3 comprises 14 residues. In germline, CDR1 is MNHNS, CDR2 SASEGT. CDR3 in amino acids: CASSYSGITDTQYF. CDR3 sequence (DNA): TGTGCCAGCAGTTATAGCGGAATCACAGATACGCAGTATTTT.

The V gene is TRBV4-1, the J gene TRBJ1-4; D is undetermined. The CDR3 is 14 amino acids. In germline, CDR1 is MGHRA, CDR2 YSYEKL. With 4 bases removed from V and 4 bases from J, the gap between germline ends came to 10 bases. CDR3 nucleotide sequence: TGCGCCAGCAGCCCTCGACAATTTAATGAAAAACTGTTTTTT. Its protein product is CASSPRQFNEKLFF.

A remark on this clonotype: Given a much more abundant clone one base away, this may be a read error. CDR3 protein: CASSPPGKGYYEQYF. The DNA for the CDR3 is TGTGCCAGCAGTCCTCCCGGGAAGGGCTACTACGAGCAGTACTTC. The chain has TRBV27 and TRBJ2-7, with D possibly matching TRBD2 (5 bases). CDR1 MNHEY and CDR2 SMNVEV come from the germline V gene (reference sequence). Trimming pared 5 bases from V and 3 bases from J, leaving 17 bases between. CDR3 size: 15 residues.

This clonotype was recorded a few times. V usage is TRBV6-2 or TRBV6-3 and J usage is TRBJ1-2, with D possibly matching TRBD1 (6 bases). Germline values: CDR1 MNHEY, CDR2 SVGEGT. V dropped 1 base and J dropped 8 bases, with 11 bases sitting between them. The length of the CDR3 is 13 residues. The CDR3 here is CASSYYPGTGYTF. CDR3 nucleotides: TGTGCCAGCAGTTACTACCCCGGGACAGGCTACACCTTC.

CDR3 DNA: TGTGCCAGCAGCCAAGGCACAGGGGGGTTTGAAAAACTGTTTTTT. As protein: CASSQGTGGFEKLFF. The chain employs TRBV3-1 and TRBJ1-4; 8 bases are shared with TRBD1. CDR1 and CDR2 from the germline V gene are LGHDT and YNNKEL (reference sequence). J lost 7 bases, V lost 1 base, and 5 bases had no gene match. CDR3 length: 15 amino acids. The variable domain in full, with the rest retrieved from reference TRBV3-1 and TRBJ1-4, is DTAVSQTPKYLVTQMGNDKSIKCEQNLGHDTMYWYKQDSKKFLKIMFSYNNKELIINETVPNRFSPKSPDKAHLNLHINSLELGDSAVYFCASSQGTGGFEKLFFGSGTQLSVL.

This clonotype was seen ten or more times. Germline is not matched at one junction end, which may reflect a read error. This sequence joins TRBV4-2 and TRBJ2-3; a weak D match, TRBD2 (5 bases). This CDR3 contains 15 residues. Germline assignment: CDR1 LGHNA and CDR2 YNFKEQ. The CDR3 DNA reads TGTACCAGCAGCCAGGAGAGGGTGAGCACAGATACGCAGTATTTT. Protein: CTSSQERVSTDTQYF.

This clonotype came up a few times. The V call is TRBV4-1, the J call TRBJ1-1, with D possibly TRBD1 on 6 matching bases. CDR1 is MGHRA and CDR2 is YSYEKL in the germline V gene. V lost 3 bases and J lost 1, with 24 bases in between. The CDR3 length is 19 residues. The CDR3 spells CASSHPRIHDRHRNTEAFF. The CDR3, as DNA: TGCGCCAGCAGCCATCCGCGTATCCATGACAGGCACCGGAACACTGAAGCTTTCTTT.

This clonotype was detected many times. The V gene is TRBV20-1, the J gene TRBJ1-2, with 7 bases fitting TRBD1. Trimming took 5 bases from V and 0 from J; bases not matched to a gene: 6. Germline CDR1 is DFQATT and CDR2 is SNEGSKA (reference sequence). The CDR3 totals 14 residues. CDR3 sequence reads: CSALQGPANYGYTF. The DNA of the CDR3 is TGCAGTGCTTTACAGGGGCCAGCTAACTATGGCTACACCTTC.

The chain carries TRBV7-2 and TRBJ2-3, with D possibly being TRBD1 (6 bases). Germline loops: CDR1 SGHTA, CDR2 FQGNSA. V lost 4 bases and J lost 4, with 6 bases in between. The CDR3 runs 12 residues. The CDR3 is CASSYRADTQYF. Written as DNA, the CDR3 is TGTGCCAGCAGCTACAGGGCAGATACGCAGTATTTT. The whole variable domain, remainder taken from reference TRBV7-2 and TRBJ2-3, is GAGVSQSPSNKVTEKGKDVELRCDPISGHTALYWYRQSLGQGLEFLIYFQGNSAPDKSGLPSDRFSAERTGGSVSTLTIQRTQQEDSAVYLCASSYRADTQYFGPGTRLTVL.

The V and J genes are TRBV4-1 and TRBJ1-1; no clear D gene. The CDR3 runs to 16 residues. The ends were cut back, 0 bases at V and 4 bases at J, with 15 bases in the middle. Germline CDR1 reads MGHRA; CDR2 reads YSYEKL. CDR3: CASSQELRVGGTEAFF. In DNA form, the CDR3 reads TGCGCCAGCAGCCAAGAGTTAAGGGTTGGAGGCACTGAAGCTTTCTTT.

There are a few counts of this clonotype. Relative to the germline gene, one junction end is altered; a read error may explain this. As DNA, the CDR3 is TGTGCTAGCAGTTCCTGTATGTACAGAGGCTTAGGCTATGGCTACACCTTC. It yields the protein CASSSCMYRGLGYGYTF. The chain recombines TRBV7-7 with TRBJ1-2; no firm D call. This CDR3 has 17 residues. Per the germline V gene, CDR1 is SSHAT and CDR2 is FNYEAQ (reference sequence).

Regarding this clonotype: A much more abundant neighbour one base away suggests this may be a read error. The J gene is TRBJ2-3, the V gene TRBV27; D unclear. The CDR3 covers 13 residues. Germline lookup yields CDR1 MNHEY and CDR2 SMNVEV (reference sequence). CDR3 in DNA: TGTGCCAGCAGTTTATGGGTCACAGATAAGCAGTATTTT. It translates to CASSLWVTDKQYF.

With regard to this clonotype: A single base separates this from a much larger clone, so it may be a read error. The chain joins TRBV7-2 to TRBJ2-3; D is unresolved. This CDR3 has 14 residues. Germline-derived CDR1 and CDR2 are SGHTA and FQGNSA. CDR3 amino acids: CASSPSSGTDTQNF. Here the CDR3 DNA reads TGTGCCAGCAGCCCCTCTAGTGGCACAGATACGCAGAATTTT.

The chain carries TRBV29-1 and TRBJ2-1; D call uncertain. CDR1 is SQVTM, CDR2 ANQGSEA, per germline. The V end was cut by 6 bases, the J end by 8 bases, with 20 bases between. This CDR3 spans 14 amino acids. CDR3 coding DNA: TGCAGCGTGGCGAGGCACCAAAAACCCGATGAGCAGTTCTTC. Its protein is CSVARHQKPDEQFF.

The chain is built from TRBV12-3 or TRBV12-4 and TRBJ2-5; D is unclear. TRBJ2-7 explains the end of the DNA better; the J call may be wrong. CDR3 length equals 12 residues. CDR3 bases: TGTGCCAGCAGTCTCCCATTCTACGAGCAGTACTTC. It specifies CASSLPFYEQYF.

This clonotype was counted at least ten times. This chain links TRBV20-1 with TRBJ1-2, with TRBD1 matching 7 bases. CDR3 length equals 14 residues. V was pared by 6 bases and J by 7 bases, with 14 bases of the junction left unmatched. Germline assignment: CDR1 DFQATT and CDR2 SNEGSKA (reference sequence). The chain's CDR3 is CSAPPPTGPIGYTF. CDR3 nucleotide sequence: TGCAGTGCACCACCCCCGACAGGGCCCATTGGCTACACCTTC.

This clonotype was recorded only once. The rearrangement uses TRBV7-2 and TRBJ2-2; a possible D gene is TRBD2 (5 bases). Germline CDR1 reads SGHTA; CDR2 reads FQGNSA. This CDR3 contains 15 residues. Trimming cost V 5 bases and J 3 bases, with 13 bases left between them. The CDR3 sequence is CASSVTRGYTGELFF. As DNA, the CDR3 is TGTGCCAGCAGCGTCACCCGGGGATACACCGGGGAGCTGTTTTTT.

This clonotype was observed at least ten times. The chain joins TRBV28 to TRBJ1-5; TRBD1 agrees at 7 bases. CDR3 size: 13 residues. Germline V CDR1 and CDR2: MDHEN, SYDVKM. Trimming took 8 bases from V and 5 from J; bases not matched to a gene: 6. CDR3 coding DNA: TGTGCCAGCGGAAGACAGGGACATCAGCCCCAGCATTTT. Translation: CASGRQGHQPQHF.

Details on this clonotype: One junction end disagrees with the germline gene, perhaps due to a read error. The rearrangement links TRBV12-3 or TRBV12-4 to TRBJ2-2; D gene ambiguous. The CDR3 has 13 residues. The CDR3 DNA reads as TGTGCCAGCAGTCTAAGAGAAACCGAGGAGCTGTTTTTT. Protein product: CASSLRETEELFF.

This clonotype was seen repeatedly, ten times or more. The chain is built from TRBV27 and TRBJ1-6; D is possibly TRBD1 (6 bases). CDR1 is MNHEY, CDR2 SMNVEV, per germline (reference sequence). With 5 bases removed from V and 8 bases from J, the gap between germline ends came to 13 bases. This CDR3 spans 14 amino acids. CDR3 loop: CASSNRAGDSPLHF. The CDR3 region has the DNA TGTGCCAGCAGTAATAGGGCAGGGGATTCACCCCTCCACTTT.